The T cell receptor (beta chain) described here comes from a study of cytomegalovirus exposure and HLA in healthy donors. About the research overall: The 95 to 150 validation repertoires and the 666 first-cohort repertoires shared a platform, a later analysis reported.

Separate from the roughly 730-subject first cohort, the approximately 130-subject validation cohort was the one that the donors belonged to. The V end was cut by 7 bases, the J end by 6 bases, with 9 bases between. CDR1 is SGHTA and CDR2 is FQGNSA in the germline V gene. The CDR3 is made up of 12 amino acids. Assay: immunoSEQ multiplex PCR; the TCRdb copy retains only in-frame clones and omits some. The sample lists 70,000 to 80,000 clones, roughly 94% occurring once. The TCR comes from a young woman in good health and CMV-seropositive. The source material was PBMCs. The chain joins TRBV7-2 to TRBJ2-2; D perhaps matches TRBD1 (6 bases). The CDR3: CASIRGAGELFF. The CDR3 DNA reads TGTGCCAGCATCAGGGGTGCCGGGGAGCTGTTTTTT.